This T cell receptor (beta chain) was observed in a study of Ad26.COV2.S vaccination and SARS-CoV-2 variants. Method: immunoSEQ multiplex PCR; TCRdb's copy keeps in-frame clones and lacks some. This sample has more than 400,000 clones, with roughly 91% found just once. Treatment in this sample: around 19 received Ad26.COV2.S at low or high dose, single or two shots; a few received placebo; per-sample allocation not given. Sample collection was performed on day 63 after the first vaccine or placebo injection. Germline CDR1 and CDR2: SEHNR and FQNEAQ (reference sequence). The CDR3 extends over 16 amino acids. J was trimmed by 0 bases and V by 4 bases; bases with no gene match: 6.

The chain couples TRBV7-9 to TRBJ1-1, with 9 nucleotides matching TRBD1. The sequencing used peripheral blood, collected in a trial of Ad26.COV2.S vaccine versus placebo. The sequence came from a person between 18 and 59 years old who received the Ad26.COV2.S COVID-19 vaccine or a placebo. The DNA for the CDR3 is TGTGCCAGCAGCTCGACTCGGACAGGGGTGAACACTGAAGCTTTCTTT. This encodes CASSSTRTGVNTEAFF.